One T cell receptor (beta chain) is described in this entry. The record originates from a study of blood T cell repertoires in COVID-19. Looking at the study overall: Acute and convalescent COVID-19 samples came from the United States, Italy and Spain. T cells, B-cell-depleted T cells, or PBMCs provided the cDNA or gDNA that served as material.

Per the authors' pipeline: Reference gene primer amplification yielded estimated nucleated cell counts. TCRdb keeps only in-frame clones here, not all; method: immunoSEQ multiplex PCR. From that table come the V and J calls and clone size; the DNA was used to work out D and trimming. This table has around 150,000 clones, 70% to 85% appearing once. Germline lookup yields CDR1 SGHRS and CDR2 YFSETQ. V was shortened by 0 bases and J by 1 base, with 14 bases between the two germline ends. This CDR3 region has 17 residues. The J gene is TRBJ2-4, the V gene TRBV5-1; maybe TRBD2 (6 bases). Sequencing used peripheral blood. This sequence originates from a woman older than 75 with acute or convalescent COVID-19. The CDR3 protein is CASSLGLVIGAKNIQYF. The CDR3 DNA reads TGCGCCAGCAGCTTGGGACTAGTCATCGGGGCCAAAAACATTCAGTACTTC.